A single sample is the source of the 22 T cell receptor beta chains below, sequenced in a study of T cell responses to AZD1222 COVID-19 vaccine. Sequencing was performed with immunoSEQ multiplex PCR; in TCRdb, only in-frame clones are kept and a portion is missing. The sample has tens of thousands of clones; about 91% are singletons. The source was peripheral blood, collected 28 days after the second AZD1222 dose. These receptor sequences come from an adult who received the AZD1222 COVID-19 vaccine.

This clone was detected only once. This chain links TRBV19 with TRBJ1-1; D unresolved. Germline V gene data show CDR1 as LNHDA and CDR2 as SQIVND (reference sequence). CDR3 length equals 14 residues. V lost 4 bases, J lost 4 bases, and 13 bases lay in between. DNA for the CDR3: TGTGCCAGTAGTAGGGTGGGTCTCGCCACTGAAGCTTTCTTT. Its translation is CASSRVGLATEAFF. Full variable domain (rest looked up from reference TRBV19 and TRBJ1-1): DGGITQSPKYLFRKEGQNVTLSCEQNLNHDAMYWYRQDPGQGLRLIYYSQIVNDFQKGDIAEGYSVSREKKESFPLTVTSAQKNPTAFYLCASSRVGLATEAFFGQGTRLTVV.

Comment on this clone: Other DNA sequences in the same sample also yield this CDR3. CDR3 DNA: TGTGCCAGCACCCTAGGACCCAATTCACCCCTCCACTTT. Protein product: CASTLGPNSPLHF. The chain couples TRBV25-1 to TRBJ1-6, with no clear D. The germline V gene encodes CDR1 MGHDK and CDR2 SYGVNS. The CDR3 consists of 13 residues. V shed 7 bases and J shed 7 bases, with 11 bases lying between them.

This clone was observed once. This chain uses TRBV19 with TRBJ2-1, with a weak D call TRBD2 (5 bases). CDR3 length: 12 amino acids. V was clipped by 10 bases and J by 10 bases, with 17 bases between them. Germline V lookup: CDR1 LNHDA, CDR2 SQIVND (reference sequence). CDR3 sequence: CATLDFFREQFF. Here the CDR3 DNA reads TGTGCCACGTTGGACTTCTTTCGGGAGCAGTTCTTC.

This sequence joins TRBV7-6 and TRBJ2-2, with TRBD2 matching over 10 bases. CDR3 length: 17 residues. The V gene end was trimmed by 0 bases and the J gene end by 1 base; junction bases not matched to a gene: 2. CDR1 is SGHVS and CDR2 is FNYEAQ in the germline V gene. The CDR3 here is CASSLASGRGNTGELFF. The CDR3 DNA follows: TGTGCCAGCAGCTTAGCGAGCGGGAGGGGGAACACCGGGGAGCTGTTTTTT.

The chain combines TRBV5-1 with TRBJ2-2, with 12 positions matching TRBD2. Per germline, CDR1 SGHRS and CDR2 YFSETQ. V lost 1 base and J lost 3; bases outside the gene matches: 7. This CDR3 comprises 18 residues. CDR3 coding DNA: TGCGCCAGCAGCTTGAAGCTAGCGGGGGGGCCGGACACCGGGGAGCTGTTTTTT. Translated: CASSLKLAGGPDTGELFF. Complete variable domain (other parts from reference TRBV5-1 and TRBJ2-2): KAGVTQTPRYLIKTRGQQVTLSCSPISGHRSVSWYQQTPGQGLQFLFEYFSETQRNKGNFPGRFSGRQFSNSRSEMNVSTLELGDSALYLCASSLKLAGGPDTGELFFGEGSRLTVL.

The V gene is TRBV23-1, the J gene TRBJ2-7, with TRBD2 as a possible D gene (6 bases). TRBV23-1 is an ORF, and what it does is uncertain. V lost 0 bases, J lost 3 bases, and 9 bases lay in between. The CDR3 has 14 residues. DNA for the CDR3: TGCGCCAGCAGTCAATCGGGGGGTTTCTACGAGCAGTACGTC. It specifies CASSQSGGFYEQYV.

The CDR3 region is CASSPSGTSGGGSGANVLTF. The CDR3 nucleotides read TGTGCCAGCAGCCCTTCCGGGACTAGCGGGGGCGGCTCTGGGGCCAACGTCCTGACTTTC. The V gene is TRBV7-3, the J gene TRBJ2-6; 14 bases align to TRBD2. The ends lost 5 bases at V and 0 bases at J; junction bases unmatched: 9. This CDR3 is 20 amino acids long. Germline V CDR1 and CDR2: SGHTA, FQGTGA. Based on the CDR3 plus reference TRBV7-3 and TRBJ2-6, the full variable domain is GAGVSQTPSNKVTEKGKYVELRCDPISGHTALYWYRQSLGQGPEFLIYFQGTGAADDSGLPNDRFFAVRPEGSVSTLKIQRTERGDSAVYLCASSPSGTSGGGSGANVLTFGAGSRLTVL.

The V gene is TRBV27, the J gene TRBJ2-7; D might be TRBD2 (6 bases). The CDR3 is 16 amino acids. V shed 4 bases and J shed 7 bases, with 23 bases lying between them. Germline CDR1 and CDR2: MNHEY and SMNVEV (reference sequence). The DNA of the CDR3 is TGTGCCAGCAGTTCGACAGTGGGAGCGGGTTTCGGGGAGCAGTACTTC. Translated, it gives CASSSTVGAGFGEQYF.

This chain connects TRBV9 to TRBJ2-2; D gene uncertain. This CDR3 spans 11 amino acids. V was cut by 1 base and J by 6 bases, with 1 base left in between. The germline V gene encodes CDR1 SGDLS and CDR2 YYNGEE. Here the CDR3 reads CASSVSGELFF. As DNA, the CDR3 is TGTGCCAGCAGCGTATCCGGGGAGCTGTTTTTT.

The CDR3 DNA sequence: TGTGCCACCAGAGGGGGAACTAATGAAAAACTGTTTTTT. Protein sequence: CATRGGTNEKLFF. The chain has TRBV6-5 and TRBJ1-4, with D possibly TRBD1 on 6 matching bases. The CDR3 loop spans 13 amino acids. The V and J ends lost 10 bases and 1 base respectively, with 10 bases between them. In germline, CDR1 is MNHEY, CDR2 SVGAGI.

The V and J genes are TRBV5-1 and TRBJ2-2, with unresolved D. Germline V gene sequence: CDR1 SGHRS, CDR2 YFSETQ. There are 13 residues in the CDR3. Between the trimmed V and J ends, which lost 0 bases and 6 bases, there was a span of 6 bases. The CDR3 DNA reads TGCGCCAGCAGCTTGGGGCTGTCCGGGGAGCTGTTTTTT. Protein: CASSLGLSGELFF.

The chain carries TRBV4-1 and TRBJ1-2, with D uncertain. V gave up 1 base and J gave up 3 bases, with 18 bases separating them. Looked up from germline, CDR1 is MGHRA and CDR2 is YSYEKL. The CDR3 consists of 17 residues. The CDR3 DNA sequence: TGCGCCAGCAGCCAAGTGGGAGAAGGATTCGCGGACTATGGCTACACCTTC. Amino acids: CASSQVGEGFADYGYTF.

This clone was counted between two and nine times. This chain uses TRBV30 with TRBJ1-2, with D tentatively TRBD1 (6 bases). Germline V gene sequence: CDR1 GTSNPN, CDR2 SVGIG (reference sequence). The germline V and J ends were trimmed by 0 bases and 10 bases, with 27 bases remaining between them. The CDR3 is made up of 17 amino acids. The CDR3 loop is CAWSVRGTPPVGRNYTF. CDR3 sequence (DNA): TGTGCCTGGAGTGTACGCGGGACACCTCCAGTGGGACGGAACTACACCTTC. The full variable domain, with the rest looked up from reference TRBV30 and TRBJ1-2, is SQTIHQWPATLVQPVGSPLSLECTVEGTSNPNLYWYRQAAGRGLQLLFYSVGIGQISSEVPQNLSASRPQDRQFILSSKKLLLSDSGFYLCAWSVRGTPPVGRNYTFGSGTRLTVV.

The chain employs TRBV4-2 and TRBJ1-1; 10 bases map to TRBD1. The V gene's germline CDR1 is LGHNA and CDR2 YNFKEQ. V lost 2 bases, J lost 0 bases, and 6 bases stayed unmatched. CDR3 length: 17 residues. The CDR3 nucleotides read TGTGCCAGCAGCCAAATCGGGACAGGGGCCATGAACACTGAAGCTTTCTTT. Translated, it gives CASSQIGTGAMNTEAFF.

The V call is TRBV6-5, the J call TRBJ2-7, with TRBD2 identical over 9 bases. The trim removed 7 bases at V and 3 bases at J, leaving 10 bases unmatched. Germline V gene data show CDR1 as MNHEY and CDR2 as SVGAGI. The CDR3 extends over 15 amino acids. The CDR3 sequence is CASTLPGTSSYEQYV. The CDR3 coding sequence is TGTGCCAGCACGCTCCCCGGGACTAGCAGCTACGAGCAGTACGTC.

The table lists this clone with a count of one. This chain uses TRBV7-9 with TRBJ2-3; 8 positions agree with TRBD2. The CDR3 is made up of 16 amino acids. J lost 0 bases, V lost 6 bases, and 8 bases had no gene match. From germline, CDR1 is SEHNR and CDR2 FQNEAQ (reference sequence). The CDR3 DNA is TGTGCCAGCAGTCGTTTAGCGGGACCTAGCACAGATACGCAGTATTTT. Translation: CASSRLAGPSTDTQYF.

The rearrangement joins TRBV7-9 to TRBJ2-2; TRBD1 matches at 8 bases. V shed 5 bases and J 6 bases; nucleotides not matched to a gene: 11. There are 16 residues in the CDR3. The germline CDR1 and CDR2 sequences are SEHNR and FQNEAQ (reference sequence). The CDR3 sequence: CASSTQGGITAGELFF. The CDR3 DNA sequence: TGTGCCAGCAGCACACAGGGGGGAATAACTGCCGGGGAGCTGTTTTTT.

This clone showed up just a few times. The rearrangement uses TRBV12-3 or TRBV12-4 and TRBJ1-2; 8 bases line up with TRBD1. The CDR3 is 13 residues long. Trimming took 7 bases from V and 6 from J; bases not matched to a gene: 7. The CDR3 DNA reads as TGTGCCAGCACCGTTGGACAGGGTAATGGCTACACCTTC. Its translation: CASTVGQGNGYTF.

CDR3: CASSWDRGGTEAFF. The CDR3 DNA reads as TGTGCCAGCAGCTGGGACAGGGGCGGGACTGAAGCTTTCTTT. This chain uses TRBV5-4 with TRBJ1-1; TRBD1 agrees at 10 bases. With V trimmed by 3 bases and J by 5 bases, 4 bases remained unmatched. CDR3 size: 14 residues. The germline CDR1 and CDR2 sequences are SGHNT and YYREEE (reference sequence).

This clone was seen a single time. The chain recombines TRBV18 with TRBJ1-5; possible D gene TRBD1, 6 bases. This CDR3 spans 15 amino acids. Germline V gene lookup returns CDR1 KGHSH and CDR2 LQKENI. Between the trimmed V and J ends, which lost 3 bases and 4 bases, there was a span of 13 bases. This CDR3 reads CASSPDRRNNQPQHF. For the CDR3, the DNA is TGTGCCAGCTCACCCGACAGGCGGAATAATCAGCCCCAGCATTTT.

The V call is TRBV2, the J call TRBJ2-7; D unresolved. Germline V gives CDR1 SNHLY, CDR2 FYNNEI. With 0 bases removed from V and 2 bases from J, the gap between germline ends came to 11 bases. The CDR3 extends over 15 amino acids. CDR3 in DNA: TGTGCCAGCAGTGAAGCGCTAGGCCCAACCTACGAGCAGTACTTC. It encodes CASSEALGPTYEQYF. Combining the CDR3 with reference TRBV2 and TRBJ2-7 gives the whole variable domain EPEVTQTPSHQVTQMGQEVILRCVPISNHLYFYWYRQILGQKVEFLVSFYNNEISEKSEIFDDQFSVERPDGSNFTLKIRSTKLEDSAMYFCASSEALGPTYEQYFGPGTRLTVT.

V and J are TRBV2 and TRBJ2-7, with 7 bases matching TRBD1. Trimming at V came to 4 bases and at J to 3 bases, leaving 3 bases not matched to a gene. The V gene's germline CDR1 is SNHLY and CDR2 FYNNEI. The length of the CDR3 is 13 residues. The CDR3 is CASSARTGYEQYF. CDR3 sequence (DNA): TGTGCCAGCAGTGCCCGGACAGGCTACGAGCAGTACTTC. The complete variable domain, with remaining parts taken from reference TRBV2 and TRBJ2-7, reads EPEVTQTPSHQVTQMGQEVILRCVPISNHLYFYWYRQILGQKVEFLVSFYNNEISEKSEIFDDQFSVERPDGSNFTLKIRSTKLEDSAMYFCASSARTGYEQYFGPGTRLTVT.